The clone carrying this T cell receptor (beta chain) was detected many times. Its target is unknown. MiXCR was run by TCRdb on the 5' RACE reads, yielding one entry per CDR3 protein. There are tens of thousands of distinct CDR3 sequences in the sample; around 4.7% occur only once, and around 3.5% lies in the top ten. This sample stems from a study of neurological immune-mediated disorders. CDR1 and CDR2 (germline): MNHEY, SVGAGI. This CDR3 spans 14 amino acids. With 5 bases removed from V and 5 bases from J, the gap between germline ends came to 15 bases. Findings and limits, study-wide: Phylogenetic grouping put 18 of 34 multiple sclerosis patients' repertoires into one related-CDR3 cluster, a possible signature.

The chain has TRBV6-5 and TRBJ1-1, with D possibly being TRBD1 (6 bases). Sample: PBMCs. The TCR was taken from a woman in her 50s with multiple sclerosis. As DNA, the CDR3 is TGTGCCAGCAGTCTGGGACAACGGCAGACTGAAGCTTTCTTT. Translated, it gives CASSLGQRQTEAFF.